These T cell receptor beta chains were read from a single sample in a study of cytomegalovirus exposure and HLA in healthy donors. Generated by immunoSEQ multiplex PCR, the TCRdb table keeps only in-frame clones and is missing some. Seen here are 100,000 to 150,000 clones, roughly 89% observed once, and the top ten hold about 1.1%. Sample: PBMCs. The receptors here all came from a woman between 18 and 29 years old in good health and CMV-seronegative. CDR3s include the opening cysteine and the closing phenylalanine or tryptophan. Each record gives: D gene, clone size, J gene, V gene, CDR3 DNA, CDR3 protein. The D gene is left open where the match is weak. Clone size is not always given. Where it is, it says once, few, many or a class for expanded clones.

d_gene: TRBD1
abundance: few
j_gene: TRBJ2-3
v_gene: TRBV10-1
CDR3nt: TGCGCCAGCAGTGTCCGGGGACAGGGAACTGATACGCAGTATTTT
CDR3aa: CASSVRGQGTDTQYF

d_gene: .
abundance: .
j_gene: TRBJ1-3
v_gene: TRBV11-3
CDR3nt: TGTGCCAGCAGCTCTACTCACGGAAACACCATATATTTT
CDR3aa: CASSSTHGNTIYF

d_gene: .
abundance: few
j_gene: TRBJ1-1
v_gene: TRBV5-6
CDR3nt: TGTGCCAGCAGCCAGTACACTGAAGCTTTCTTT
CDR3aa: CASSQYTEAFF

d_gene: TRBD2
abundance: .
j_gene: TRBJ2-3
v_gene: TRBV7-2
CDR3nt: TGTGCCAGCAGCACAACTAGCGGGAGGTTAGCAGATACGCAGTATTTT
CDR3aa: CASSTTSGRLADTQYF

d_gene: .
abundance: .
j_gene: TRBJ2-3
v_gene: TRBV29-1
CDR3nt: TGCAGCGTTGGGAGTGCCCAACCACGCGGTACGCAGTATTTT
CDR3aa: CSVGSAQPRGTQYF

d_gene: .
abundance: .
j_gene: TRBJ2-1
v_gene: TRBV7-9
CDR3nt: TGTGCCAGCAGCGAGACCGCCGACGGGAATGAGCAGTTCTTC
CDR3aa: CASSETADGNEQFF

d_gene: TRBD1
abundance: few
j_gene: TRBJ2-3
v_gene: TRBV5-6
CDR3nt: TGTGCCAGCAGCCTGACAGGGGGAGATACGCAGTATTTT
CDR3aa: CASSLTGGDTQYF

d_gene: .
abundance: .
j_gene: TRBJ2-7
v_gene: TRBV30
CDR3nt: TGTGCCTGGACCGACTCGACCTACGAGCAGTACTTC
CDR3aa: CAWTDSTYEQYF

d_gene: .
abundance: .
j_gene: TRBJ1-3
v_gene: TRBV30
CDR3nt: TGTGCCTGGGTCAACAGGGTTGACTCTGGAAACACCATATATTTT
CDR3aa: CAWVNRVDSGNTIYF

d_gene: TRBD1
abundance: .
j_gene: TRBJ2-6
v_gene: TRBV12-5
CDR3nt: TGTGCTAGTGGTTTGGGACAGGGGCCTAGTGGGGCCAACGTCCTGACTTTC
CDR3aa: CASGLGQGPSGANVLTF

d_gene: .
abundance: .
j_gene: TRBJ1-5
v_gene: TRBV5-1
CDR3nt: TGCGCCAGCAGCCCAAGGGGAGGCCAGCCCCAGCATTTT
CDR3aa: CASSPRGGQPQHF

d_gene: TRBD1
abundance: .
j_gene: TRBJ1-1
v_gene: TRBV5-8
CDR3nt: TGTGCCAGCAGCTTGACAGGGGCTGAAGCTTTCTTT
CDR3aa: CASSLTGAEAFF

d_gene: TRBD1
abundance: .
j_gene: TRBJ1-1
v_gene: TRBV5-1
CDR3nt: TGCGCCAGCAAACCCTCATACAGGGGGCTGAACACTGAAGCTTTCTTT
CDR3aa: CASKPSYRGLNTEAFF

d_gene: .
abundance: .
j_gene: TRBJ1-6
v_gene: TRBV7-9
CDR3nt: TGTGCCAGCAGCTTAGGACAGAAGACGAGCTCCTATAATTCACCCCTCCACTTT
CDR3aa: CASSLGQKTSSYNSPLHF

d_gene: TRBD2
abundance: .
j_gene: TRBJ2-2
v_gene: TRBV19
CDR3nt: TGTGCCAGTAGTACAGGGACTAGTTACAGGGAGCTGTTTTTT
CDR3aa: CASSTGTSYRELFF

d_gene: TRBD1
abundance: .
j_gene: TRBJ2-1
v_gene: TRBV6-5
CDR3nt: TGTGCCAGCAGTTACTCGTTCGGACAGGGACTCAATGAGCAGTTCTTC
CDR3aa: CASSYSFGQGLNEQFF

d_gene: .
abundance: .
j_gene: TRBJ2-5
v_gene: TRBV5-1
CDR3nt: TGCGCCAGCAGCCCTTCTCCGGGAGTTCAAGAGACCCAGTACTTC
CDR3aa: CASSPSPGVQETQYF

d_gene: .
abundance: .
j_gene: TRBJ1-3
v_gene: TRBV2
CDR3nt: TGTGCCAGCAGTGTTCTTAAGGGAGCCGGAAACACCATATATTTT
CDR3aa: CASSVLKGAGNTIYF

d_gene: .
abundance: .
j_gene: TRBJ1-3
v_gene: TRBV11-3
CDR3nt: TGTGCCAGCAGCTTAGACAGTGGAAACACCATATATTTT
CDR3aa: CASSLDSGNTIYF

d_gene: TRBD2
abundance: .
j_gene: TRBJ2-5
v_gene: TRBV2
CDR3nt: TGTGCCAGCAGTGATGGAGCGGGGAGCCAAGAGACCCAGTACTTC
CDR3aa: CASSDGAGSQETQYF

d_gene: .
abundance: .
j_gene: TRBJ1-1
v_gene: TRBV18
CDR3nt: TGTGCCAGCTCACCTTACACACTCAGGCAGGGGACTGAAGCTTTCTTT
CDR3aa: CASSPYTLRQGTEAFF

d_gene: TRBD2
abundance: .
j_gene: TRBJ2-1
v_gene: TRBV27
CDR3nt: TGTGCCAGCAGTTTCATAGCGGGAGACGCCTACAATGAGCAGTTCTTC
CDR3aa: CASSFIAGDAYNEQFF

d_gene: TRBD1
abundance: .
j_gene: TRBJ2-7
v_gene: TRBV30
CDR3nt: TGTGCCTGGAGTGTACTGGGGACAGGGCCCTACGAGCAGTACTTC
CDR3aa: CAWSVLGTGPYEQYF

d_gene: TRBD1
abundance: .
j_gene: TRBJ1-1
v_gene: TRBV7-9
CDR3nt: TGTGCCAGCACCTCGCAGGGGGACACTGAAGCTTTCTTT
CDR3aa: CASTSQGDTEAFF

d_gene: TRBD1
abundance: .
j_gene: TRBJ1-2
v_gene: TRBV6-1
CDR3nt: TGTGCCAGCAGTGTTGGGACAGCCAACTATGGCTACACCTTC
CDR3aa: CASSVGTANYGYTF

d_gene: .
abundance: once
j_gene: TRBJ1-5
v_gene: TRBV6-1
CDR3nt: TGTGCCAGCAGTGAGGGGATTGGGACTGGGGATCAGCCCCAGCATTTT
CDR3aa: CASSEGIGTGDQPQHF

d_gene: .
abundance: .
j_gene: TRBJ2-7
v_gene: TRBV18
CDR3nt: TGTGCCAGCTCACCAACACAGCGGTTCTACGAGCAGTACTTC
CDR3aa: CASSPTQRFYEQYF

d_gene: .
abundance: .
j_gene: TRBJ1-1
v_gene: TRBV6-5
CDR3nt: TGTGCCAGCAGTTACTCACAGGGTAAAACCACTGAAGCTTTCTTT
CDR3aa: CASSYSQGKTTEAFF

d_gene: .
abundance: few
j_gene: TRBJ2-3
v_gene: TRBV4-2
CDR3nt: TGTGCCAGCAGCCCGGACTTCGGGGAGAGCACAGATACGCAGTATTTT
CDR3aa: CASSPDFGESTDTQYF

d_gene: TRBD2
abundance: .
j_gene: TRBJ2-3
v_gene: TRBV10-3
CDR3nt: TGTGCCATCAAGGGAGCAGCGGGGGAGCTAGATACGCAGTATTTT
CDR3aa: CAIKGAAGELDTQYF

d_gene: .
abundance: .
j_gene: TRBJ1-2
v_gene: TRBV28
CDR3nt: TGTGCCAGCGTTTGGAAGGGTGGAGGGTATGGCTACACCTTC
CDR3aa: CASVWKGGGYGYTF

d_gene: TRBD1
abundance: .
j_gene: TRBJ2-2
v_gene: TRBV6-5
CDR3nt: TGTGCCAGCAGTTCCCGACGACAGGGGGCGGGCGGGGAGCTGTTTTTT
CDR3aa: CASSSRRQGAGGELFF

d_gene: TRBD2
abundance: .
j_gene: TRBJ2-1
v_gene: TRBV9
CDR3nt: TGTGCCAGCAGCGTAGCTGGGGGACTAGCCTACAATGAGCAGTTCTTC
CDR3aa: CASSVAGGLAYNEQFF

d_gene: .
abundance: once
j_gene: TRBJ1-1
v_gene: TRBV19
CDR3nt: TGTGCCAGTAGTATGCGGGGGGCTAGCACTGAAGCTTTCTTT
CDR3aa: CASSMRGASTEAFF

d_gene: .
abundance: .
j_gene: TRBJ1-1
v_gene: TRBV30
CDR3nt: TGTGCCTGGACCAAACCGAACAGGGAAAACACTGAAGCTTTCTTT
CDR3aa: CAWTKPNRENTEAFF

d_gene: TRBD1
abundance: .
j_gene: TRBJ1-5
v_gene: TRBV19
CDR3nt: TGTGCCTCTTCCCCCGGGACAGGGACCTATAGCAATCAGCCCCAGCATTTT
CDR3aa: CASSPGTGTYSNQPQHF

d_gene: .
abundance: .
j_gene: TRBJ2-7
v_gene: TRBV18
CDR3nt: TGTGCCAGCTCACGTGGACAGACCTACGAGCAGTACTTC
CDR3aa: CASSRGQTYEQYF

d_gene: .
abundance: .
j_gene: TRBJ2-7
v_gene: TRBV10-3
CDR3nt: TGTGCCATCAGTGACGACAGCTACGAGCAGTACTTC
CDR3aa: CAISDDSYEQYF

d_gene: .
abundance: .
j_gene: TRBJ2-7
v_gene: TRBV28
CDR3nt: TGTGCCAGCAGTTCCGACCCGACTGACCCCTACGAGCAGTACTTC
CDR3aa: CASSSDPTDPYEQYF

d_gene: TRBD1
abundance: .
j_gene: TRBJ1-5
v_gene: TRBV5-1
CDR3nt: TGCGCCAGCAGCTCGGGGACAGGGGGAGTTGAGCCCCAGCATTTT
CDR3aa: CASSSGTGGVEPQHF

d_gene: .
abundance: .
j_gene: TRBJ2-1
v_gene: TRBV19
CDR3nt: TGTGCCAGTACCGACTGGAGAGAGAGTGAGCAGTTCTTC
CDR3aa: CASTDWRESEQFF

d_gene: TRBD2
abundance: .
j_gene: TRBJ2-1
v_gene: TRBV6-5
CDR3nt: TGTGCCAGCAGCCTAGGACTAGCGGGCTACAATGAGCAGTTCTTC
CDR3aa: CASSLGLAGYNEQFF

d_gene: .
abundance: .
j_gene: TRBJ2-3
v_gene: TRBV11-2
CDR3nt: TGTGCCAGCAGCTTAGGGCTTGTTGGCACAGATACGCAGTATTTT
CDR3aa: CASSLGLVGTDTQYF

d_gene: TRBD1
abundance: few
j_gene: TRBJ1-5
v_gene: TRBV6-5
CDR3nt: TGTGCCAGCCATGGACAGGAAGGGCAGCCCCAGCATTTT
CDR3aa: CASHGQEGQPQHF

d_gene: TRBD1
abundance: .
j_gene: TRBJ1-1
v_gene: TRBV13
CDR3nt: TGTGCCAGCAGCTCCCGAGGACAGGGGAACGCGGGAGCTTTCTTT
CDR3aa: CASSSRGQGNAGAFF

d_gene: TRBD1
abundance: .
j_gene: TRBJ2-7
v_gene: TRBV10-3
CDR3nt: TGTGCCATCAGTGTGCGGACAGGTGCCTCCTACGAGCAGTACTTC
CDR3aa: CAISVRTGASYEQYF

d_gene: TRBD1
abundance: .
j_gene: TRBJ1-1
v_gene: TRBV11-2
CDR3nt: TGTGCCAGCAGCTTAGATTGGGACAGGGGATTTGATAAAATGGCTGAAGCTTTCTTT
CDR3aa: CASSLDWDRGFDKMAEAFF

d_gene: .
abundance: .
j_gene: TRBJ2-5
v_gene: TRBV28
CDR3nt: TGTGCCAGCAGTCTCCGGGACACATGGTACAAAGAGACCCAGTACTTC
CDR3aa: CASSLRDTWYKETQYF

d_gene: .
abundance: .
j_gene: TRBJ1-5
v_gene: TRBV18
CDR3nt: TGTGCCAGCTCACCAAGGACAACTAATCAGCCCCAGCATTTT
CDR3aa: CASSPRTTNQPQHF

d_gene: TRBD1
abundance: .
j_gene: TRBJ1-2
v_gene: TRBV29-1
CDR3nt: TGCAGCTCAAAAACAGGGGGCGGCTACACCTTC
CDR3aa: CSSKTGGGYTF

d_gene: .
abundance: .
j_gene: TRBJ1-2
v_gene: TRBV2
CDR3nt: TGTGCCAGCAAGTCGGTCCCTACTAACTATGGCTACACCTTC
CDR3aa: CASKSVPTNYGYTF

d_gene: .
abundance: .
j_gene: TRBJ1-2
v_gene: TRBV30
CDR3nt: TGTGCCTGGACCAGCGGGACCGGCGACTATGGCTACACCTTC
CDR3aa: CAWTSGTGDYGYTF

d_gene: TRBD2
abundance: .
j_gene: TRBJ2-5
v_gene: TRBV5-6
CDR3nt: TGTGCCAGCAGCGTGGGGGGAGGGGAGACCCAGTACTTC
CDR3aa: CASSVGGGETQYF

d_gene: TRBD1
abundance: .
j_gene: TRBJ1-2
v_gene: TRBV28
CDR3nt: TGTGCCAGCAGTCCCACACCGACCGACAGGGAGGACTATGGCTACACCTTC
CDR3aa: CASSPTPTDREDYGYTF